This is a list of T cell receptor beta chains from one sample in a study of blood T cell repertoires in COVID-19. TCRdb's table, derived via immunoSEQ multiplex PCR, lists solely in-frame clones and lacks some. The sample lists 100,000 to 110,000 clones; more than 70% were seen once. Sequencing was carried out using peripheral blood. These receptors came from a human donor in a cohort sampled during active COVID-19. Each CDR3 is given with its conserved first and last residue. D genes are given only for firm matches. Clone size, where shown, is once, few, many, or a class for clones that have expanded.

d_gene: NA; abundance: NA; j_gene: TRBJ1-1; v_gene: TRBV7-2; CDR3nt: TGTGCCAGCAGCCCCAGCGGGGTCAACACTGAAGCTTTCTTT; CDR3aa: CASSPSGVNTEAFF
d_gene: NA; abundance: NA; j_gene: TRBJ2-6; v_gene: TRBV3-1/TRBV3-2; CDR3nt: TGTGCCAGCAGCCACTCGGGAGAGTCTGGGGCCAACGTCCTGACTTTC; CDR3aa: CASSHSGESGANVLTF
d_gene: NA; abundance: few; j_gene: TRBJ1-5; v_gene: TRBV3-1/TRBV3-2; CDR3nt: TGTGCCAGCAGCCACTGGGGCAGGGGCCCGTATAGCAATCAGCCCCAGCATTTT; CDR3aa: CASSHWGRGPYSNQPQHF
d_gene: TRBD1; abundance: once; j_gene: TRBJ2-3; v_gene: TRBV7-2; CDR3nt: TGTGCCAGCAGACCGGACAGGGGTGGGTCTCAAACGCAGTATTTT; CDR3aa: CASRPDRGGSQTQYF
d_gene: TRBD1; abundance: NA; j_gene: TRBJ1-2; v_gene: TRBV28; CDR3nt: TGTGCCAGCAGTTCGGGATCAGACAGGGGAGATGGCTACACCTTC; CDR3aa: CASSSGSDRGDGYTF
d_gene: NA; abundance: NA; j_gene: TRBJ2-1; v_gene: TRBV7-2; CDR3nt: TGTGCCAGCAGCTCGAGTCTAGAAGGGGGGCAGTTCTTC; CDR3aa: CASSSSLEGGQFF
d_gene: NA; abundance: once; j_gene: TRBJ1-2; v_gene: TRBV25-1; CDR3nt: TGTGCCAGCAGTAGGGGGTTCGACGGCTACACCTTC; CDR3aa: CASSRGFDGYTF
d_gene: NA; abundance: NA; j_gene: TRBJ1-4; v_gene: TRBV7-6; CDR3nt: TGTGCCAGCAGCTTCAGTCAGGGGTTTGGCGAGGACCCTAATGAAAAACTGTTTTTT; CDR3aa: CASSFSQGFGEDPNEKLFF
d_gene: TRBD2; abundance: NA; j_gene: TRBJ2-7; v_gene: TRBV5-1; CDR3nt: TGCGCCAGCAGCGAAGGACTAGCGGGAGGGGAGCAGTACTTC; CDR3aa: CASSEGLAGGEQYF
d_gene: NA; abundance: NA; j_gene: TRBJ1-1; v_gene: TRBV5-4; CDR3nt: TGTGCCAGCAGCTTGGTAGGGACACAGAACACTGAAGCTTTCTTT; CDR3aa: CASSLVGTQNTEAFF
d_gene: NA; abundance: NA; j_gene: TRBJ2-7; v_gene: TRBV30; CDR3nt: TGTGCCTGGAGTGCGGACAGAACATACGAGCAGTACTTC; CDR3aa: CAWSADRTYEQYF
d_gene: NA; abundance: NA; j_gene: TRBJ1-4; v_gene: TRBV27; CDR3nt: TGTGCCAGCAGAGCAGGGACTGTGGATGAAAAACTGTTTTTT; CDR3aa: CASRAGTVDEKLFF
d_gene: TRBD2; abundance: NA; j_gene: TRBJ2-3; v_gene: TRBV5-1; CDR3nt: TGCGCCAGCAGCGTGGGGACTAGCGGGGTGACAGATACGCAGTATTTT; CDR3aa: CASSVGTSGVTDTQYF
d_gene: TRBD1; abundance: NA; j_gene: TRBJ1-5; v_gene: TRBV19; CDR3nt: TGTGCCAGTAGGGGACAGTTCAATCAGCCCCAGCATTTT; CDR3aa: CASRGQFNQPQHF
d_gene: TRBD1; abundance: NA; j_gene: TRBJ1-5; v_gene: TRBV30; CDR3nt: TGTGCCTGGAGCCGACAGGGCGATCAGCCCCAGCATTTT; CDR3aa: CAWSRQGDQPQHF
d_gene: NA; abundance: NA; j_gene: TRBJ2-3; v_gene: TRBV7-8; CDR3nt: TGTGCCAGCAGCTTAAGGGTCAGCGGATCCACAGATACGCAGTATTTT; CDR3aa: CASSLRVSGSTDTQYF
d_gene: TRBD1; abundance: NA; j_gene: TRBJ2-1; v_gene: TRBV7-8; CDR3nt: TGTGCCAGCAGCTTGGACAGGCCTAACAATGAGCAGTTCTTC; CDR3aa: CASSLDRPNNEQFF
d_gene: TRBD1; abundance: NA; j_gene: TRBJ2-1; v_gene: TRBV5-1; CDR3nt: TGCGCCAGCAGCTTGGTAGTGACAGGGTACAATGAGCAGTTCTTC; CDR3aa: CASSLVVTGYNEQFF
d_gene: NA; abundance: few; j_gene: TRBJ2-2; v_gene: TRBV5-4; CDR3nt: TGTGCCAGCAGCACAAACACCGGGGAGCTGTTTTTT; CDR3aa: CASSTNTGELFF
d_gene: NA; abundance: once; j_gene: TRBJ1-3; v_gene: TRBV3-1/TRBV3-2; CDR3nt: TGTGCCAGCAGCGGAGCACAACCACTCGGCTCTGGAAACACCATATATTTT; CDR3aa: CASSGAQPLGSGNTIYF
d_gene: NA; abundance: few; j_gene: TRBJ2-7; v_gene: TRBV14; CDR3nt: TGTGCCAGCAGCCAAGCGGGATACTCCTACGAGCAGTACTTC; CDR3aa: CASSQAGYSYEQYF
d_gene: TRBD2; abundance: few; j_gene: TRBJ2-7; v_gene: TRBV18; CDR3nt: TGTGCCAGCTCGTTCGGGACTAGCCTATACTACGAGCAGTACTTC; CDR3aa: CASSFGTSLYYEQYF
d_gene: NA; abundance: NA; j_gene: TRBJ1-1; v_gene: TRBV7-9; CDR3nt: TGTGCCAGCAGCTTGGACACTTACACTGAAGCTTTCTTT; CDR3aa: CASSLDTYTEAFF
d_gene: TRBD2; abundance: NA; j_gene: TRBJ2-3; v_gene: TRBV9; CDR3nt: TGTGCCAGCAGCGGGGAGGGACGGCATATGGATACGCAGTATTTT; CDR3aa: CASSGEGRHMDTQYF
d_gene: NA; abundance: NA; j_gene: TRBJ1-1; v_gene: TRBV7-2; CDR3nt: TGTGCCAGCAGCGCCCAACCAGGGATCGCTGAAGCTTTCTTT; CDR3aa: CASSAQPGIAEAFF
d_gene: TRBD2; abundance: NA; j_gene: TRBJ2-1; v_gene: TRBV9; CDR3nt: TGTGCCAGCAGCGTAGGGACTAGCGGGATTCATGAGCAGTTCTTC; CDR3aa: CASSVGTSGIHEQFF
d_gene: TRBD2; abundance: NA; j_gene: TRBJ2-7; v_gene: TRBV6-6; CDR3nt: TGTGCCACCATCGGCGGGGGTGGGTCCTACGAGCAGTACTTC; CDR3aa: CATIGGGGSYEQYF